The text below deals with one TCR beta chain. Its antigen is not yet known. Per-base qualities were not stored, and no clone one base away is much larger. The entry originates in a study of Ad26.COV2.S vaccination and SARS-CoV-2 variants (dated by TCRdb to the early 2020s). Regarding the research as a whole: Vaccine-arm donors were drawn from COV1001, a multicentre, randomized, double-blind, placebo-controlled phase I-IIa trial of Ad26.COV2.S in healthy adults. Dosing of Ad26.COV2.S was intramuscular, at either 5x10^10 or 1x10^11 viral particles, delivered as one shot or as two shots spaced 56 days apart. TCRbeta repertoire sequencing served as the tool for gauging how specific and how broad the SARS-CoV-2-reactive T cell receptors were following Ad26.COV2.S vaccination. A total of roughly 32 samples were included in the TCR-sequenced set, comprising approximately 20 Ad26.COV2.S vaccine recipients, 5 placebo recipients and 8 SARS-CoV-2 convalescent individuals. Trial participants were randomized into five groups of five, in which low-dose or high-dose Ad26.COV2.S was given once or twice, or placebo was given on both occasions. Investigators remained blinded to trial group allocation during experiments and outcome assessment. What the work shows at the level of the full study, not this receptor alone: Spike-specific TCR breadth was higher in Ad26.COV2.S recipients than in placebo recipients (P = 0.0014). The authors noted that the TCR breadth and depth analyses may have underestimated total T cell responses. Substantial breadth of spike-specific CD8+ and CD4+ T cell responses was reported after vaccination. Comparing responses between vaccine doses or regimens was not something the study was powered to do. Vaccine and placebo recipients had similar non-spike TCR breadth, a finding consistent with the vaccine containing only spike.

TCRbeta CDR3 regions were sequenced with the immunoSEQ Assay. After extraction, genomic DNA underwent amplification by bias-controlled multiplex PCR, followed by high-throughput sequencing. The source study handled its data this way. Collapsing and filtering of sequences were performed to quantify the absolute abundance of each unique TCRbeta CDR3 region. T cell fraction was estimated by normalizing TCRbeta template counts to usable DNA, which was measured by amplifying reference genes present in all nucleated cells. Repertoire TCRs were annotated as SARS-CoV-2-specific when V gene, CDR3 amino acid sequence and J gene were exactly matched to a known reactive TCR set. The reference SARS-CoV-2 TCR set came from MIRA and was filtered for enrichment in COVID-19-positive ImmuneCODE repertoires, removing public or cross-reactive TCRs. Based on the MIRA antigens, annotated TCRs were further analysed at the level of specific ORF or position within ORF. Depth was the summed frequency of annotated unique rearrangements, while breadth was defined as annotated unique rearrangements over total unique productive rearrangements. Two-sided Wilcoxon rank-sum tests were used to compare TCR breadth between groups. TCRdb retrieved this table from immuneACCESS and kept in-frame rearrangements only. Not all clones are present; in checked studies, unresolved V genes account for under half, and no reason is known for the remainder. V and J calls plus clone size are reproduced from that table; the DNA served to infer D and trimming. In this sample the table shows 380,000 or so clones, about four fifths of which occur a single time. The ten largest account for more than 7% of the sample.

From the cysteine up to the phenylalanine, the CDR3 has a length of 14 residues. Of all the DNA, just the CDR3 is kept, 42 bases in frame from base 1. V is clipped by 0 bases and J by 7 bases, and the sequence between their germline boundaries is 12 bases long. The germline V gene yields MNHEY for CDR1 and SVGAGI for CDR2. The treatment or condition label corresponds to: 19 received Ad26.COV2.S at low or high dose, single or two shots; 5 received placebo; per-sample allocation not given. Repertoires of vaccine and placebo recipients were sequenced from samples taken on day 63 after the first injection. Between 29 July and 7 August 2020, Cohort 1b enrolled about two dozen adults aged 18-55 years at one site in Boston, USA. As a vaccine, Ad26.COV2.S was a replication-incompetent adenovirus type 26 vector that expressed a prefusion-stabilized SARS-CoV-2 spike protein derived from the original Wuhan strain.

The TCR was taken from a person between 18 and 59 years old who received the Ad26.COV2.S COVID-19 vaccine or a placebo. The sequences come from peripheral blood, collected in a trial of Ad26.COV2.S vaccine versus placebo. The V and J segments used are TRBV6-5 and TRBJ1-1; no D gene is confidently identified. The bases are TGTGCCAGCAGTTACTCGACGGGGTCCTTTGAAGCTTTCTTT. Its protein reads: CASSYSTGSFEAFF.